This T cell receptor (beta chain) is from a study of blood T cell repertoires in COVID-19. In the study overall: Collection of acute and convalescent COVID-19 samples took place in the United States, Italy and Spain. From T cells, B-cell-depleted T cells, or PBMCs came the material, which was cDNA or gDNA.

The CDR3 has 13 residues. Trimming shortened V by 6 bases and J by 7 bases, and 15 bases separated the two germline ends. CDR1 SGHTA and CDR2 FQGNSA come from the germline V gene. Per the authors' pipeline: Cell counts per sample came from amplifying reference gene primers. The assay was immunoSEQ multiplex PCR, and TCRdb's table has in-frame clones only and misses some. V and J calls and clone size are copied from that table; D and trimming were computed from the DNA. The table shows 95,000 to 100,000 clones, with roughly nine tenths occurring only once. The V call is TRBV7-2, the J call TRBJ1-2, with D perhaps matching TRBD1 (5 bases). The sequence was collected from a middle-aged man with acute or convalescent COVID-19. The sample comprised peripheral blood. The DNA of the CDR3 is TGTGCCAGCAGTATAGGGGTGGTGGTTGGCTACACCTTC. Its protein product is CASSIGVVVGYTF. The entire variable domain, with the rest obtained from reference TRBV7-2 and TRBJ1-2, is as follows: GAGVSQSPSNKVTEKGKDVELRCDPISGHTALYWYRQSLGQGLEFLIYFQGNSAPDKSGLPSDRFSAERTGGSVSTLTIQRTQQEDSAVYLCASSIGVVVGYTFGSGTRLTVV.